The 17 T cell receptor beta chains below were found in one sample sequenced in a study of tumor-infiltrating lymphocytes in glioblastoma multiforme. TCR beta libraries were built from RNA through three nested multiplex PCR rounds using modified ARM-PCR. TCRdb reprocessed the multiplex PCR reads via MiXCR and lists one record per CDR3 protein. The sample shows approximately 16,000 distinct CDR3 sequences, more than 65% of them seen only once. The sequencing input was brain tumor tissue. These receptors originate from a male donor with glioblastoma.

This clonotype was seen ten or more times. CDR3 nucleotide sequence: TGCAGTGCCCCTCCGACAGGTTCCTACGAGCAGTACTTC. Residues: CSAPPTGSYEQYF. The chain recombines TRBV20-1 with TRBJ2-7, with a weak D call TRBD1 (6 bases). Trimming cost V 6 bases and J 1 base, with 13 bases left between them. The CDR3 consists of 13 residues. From germline, CDR1 is DFQATT and CDR2 SNEGSKA (reference sequence).

This clonotype was detected only a few times. J is TRBJ2-7 and V is TRBV11-2, with 9 bases aligning to TRBD2. Germline CDR1 and CDR2: SGHAT and FQNNGV. With 2 bases clipped from V and 1 base from J, the junction kept 3 bases outside the gene matches. This CDR3 comprises 15 residues. CDR3 amino acids: CASSLQLAGSYEQYF. The CDR3 DNA follows: TGTGCCAGCAGCTTACAGCTAGCGGGGTCCTACGAGCAGTACTTC.

V usage is TRBV11-2 and J usage is TRBJ2-1; tentative D call: TRBD2 (7 bases). V was shortened by 1 base and J by 2 bases, with 9 bases between the two germline ends. The CDR3 is made up of 15 amino acids. CDR1 is SGHAT and CDR2 is FQNNGV in the germline V gene. As DNA, the CDR3 is TGTGCCAGCAGCTTAGGGCGGGGGCCCTACAATGAGCAGTTCTTC. Translating it yields CASSLGRGPYNEQFF.

This clonotype was observed a few times. The chain employs TRBV4-1 and TRBJ2-3; D call uncertain. This CDR3 comprises 14 residues. Germline CDR1 is MGHRA and CDR2 is YSYEKL. Trimming left V 2 bases short and J 0 bases short, with 6 bases between. CDR3 residues: CASSQRTSTDTQYF. The CDR3 DNA reads TGCGCCAGCAGCCAAAGGACCAGCACAGATACGCAGTATTTT.

Notes on this clonotype: One junction end disagrees with the germline gene, perhaps due to a read error. The chain employs TRBV11-1 and TRBJ2-7, with 7 bases identical to TRBD1. This CDR3 has 16 residues. From germline, CDR1 is SGHAT and CDR2 FQDESV (reference sequence). The DNA of the CDR3 is TGTGCCGGCAGCTTAGCGTGTCTGGACAGGAAGTACGAGCAGTACTTC. Translating it yields CAGSLACLDRKYEQYF.

A note on this clonotype: The junction and the germline gene differ at one end; a read error may be behind it. The V gene is TRBV11-1, the J gene TRBJ2-7; D is possibly TRBD1 (6 bases). This CDR3 is 16 amino acids long. The germline V gene has CDR1 SGHAT and CDR2 FQDESV (reference sequence). The CDR3 is CAGSLARLERGYEQYF. The CDR3 nucleotides are TGCGCCGGCAGTTTAGCGCGTCTGGAAAGGGGGTATGAGCAGTACTTC.

Turning to this clonotype: One end of the junction is discordant with germline, which a read error may explain. The gene calls are TRBV30 and TRBJ1-5; D possibly corresponds to TRBD1 (5 bases). Germline-derived CDR1 and CDR2 are GTSNPN and SVGIG (reference sequence). This CDR3 contains 13 residues. The CDR3 bases are TGTGCCTGGAGTGTGGGGGACGGTCAGCCCCAGGATTTT. Its protein product is CAWSVGDGQPQDF.

In the case of this clonotype: This likely comes from a read error, as the CDR3 has no conserved phenylalanine or tryptophan at its end. The chain has TRBV11-1 and TRBJ2-3; TRBD2 aligns across 11 bases. This CDR3 is 16 amino acids long. Germline-derived CDR1 and CDR2 are SGHAT and FQDESV (reference sequence). The trim removed 1 base at V and 5 bases at J, leaving 5 bases unmatched. Here the CDR3 reads CASSLGLAGCIDTQYL. CDR3 nucleotide sequence: TGTGCCAGCAGCTTAGGACTAGCGGGGTGCATAGATACGCAGTATTTA.

The rearrangement uses TRBV11-2 and TRBJ2-1, with D possibly being TRBD2 (6 bases). The CDR3 length is 18 residues. V was cut by 7 bases and J by 1 base, with 23 bases left in between. Germline CDR1 reads SGHAT; CDR2 reads FQNNGV. In DNA form, the CDR3 reads TGTGCCAGCAACCTAGTTTCTGGCGGGAAAGGTTCCTACAATGAGCAGTTCTTC. Translating gives CASNLVSGGKGSYNEQFF.

Written as DNA, the CDR3 is TGTGCCAGCAGCTCAGAAGCAGGGGCGAACTACGAGCAGTACTTC. Its translation is CASSSEAGANYEQYF. The gene calls are TRBV11-2 and TRBJ2-7, with D perhaps matching TRBD1 (6 bases). Between the trimmed V and J ends, which lost 4 bases and 3 bases, there was a span of 16 bases. Germline values: CDR1 SGHAT, CDR2 FQNNGV. CDR3 length: 15 amino acids.

Worth noting for this clonotype: One end of the junction varies from germline; a read error may be responsible. J is TRBJ2-4 and V is TRBV20-1; 7 positions match TRBD1. The CDR3 loop spans 19 amino acids. Germline V lookup: CDR1 DFQATT, CDR2 SNEGSKA (reference sequence). CDR3 sequence (DNA): TGCAGTGCTAGAGACCCGACCAGGGGGATTCGGAAAGCCATAAACATTCAGTACTTC. Its protein is CSARDPTRGIRKAINIQYF.

This clonotype appeared many times. Since the CDR3 does not end with the conserved phenylalanine or tryptophan, this likely comes from a read error. The chain recombines TRBV20-1 with TRBJ2-2, with D maybe TRBD1 (6 bases). Germline V lookup: CDR1 DFQATT, CDR2 SNEGSKA (reference sequence). The V end lost 4 bases, the J end lost 0 bases, and 15 bases lay between the germline ends. The CDR3 has 16 amino acids. The chain's CDR3 is CSANRVDRANTGELFL. The CDR3 DNA sequence: TGCAGTGCTAACAGGGTGGACCGGGCGAACACCGGGGAGCTGTTTTTA.

This clonotype is medium-sized (0.01 to 0.1%) within its sample. This chain uses TRBV10-3 with TRBJ2-1; no definite D call. The length of the CDR3 is 15 residues. Germline CDR1 reads ENHRY; CDR2 reads SYGVKD. V shed 6 bases and J shed 9 bases, with 21 bases lying between them. In DNA form, the CDR3 reads TGTGCCATCAGCAACCGGGTATCGGGTAGTGGTGAGCAGTTCTTC. It specifies CAISNRVSGSGEQFF.

About this clonotype itself: The missing conserved phenylalanine or tryptophan at the end of this CDR3 makes a read error likely. The chain combines TRBV5-1 with TRBJ2-2, with D possibly matching TRBD2 (7 bases). Germline loops: CDR1 SGHRS, CDR2 YFSETQ. V was pared by 4 bases and J by 7 bases, with 20 bases between. The CDR3 extends over 16 amino acids. In nucleotides, the CDR3 is TGCGCCAGCAGCCCCTTAGGGGGGGGCGTTAACGGGGAGCTGTTTTGT. It specifies CASSPLGGGVNGELFC.

This clonotype is hyperexpanded. The chain uses TRBV4-1 and TRBJ1-1; no reliable D call. V shed 0 bases and J shed 5 bases, with 7 bases lying between them. The germline CDR1 and CDR2 sequences are MGHRA and YSYEKL. The length of the CDR3 is 13 residues. CDR3 in DNA: TGCGCCAGCAGCCAAGAGATTTCGACTGAAGCTTTCTTT. It is translated as CASSQEISTEAFF.

Comment on this clonotype: This sequence may be a read error, since a much larger clone differs from it by one base. This chain uses TRBV27 with TRBJ2-3, with a possible D match to TRBD2 (6 bases). The germline V and J ends were trimmed by 5 bases and 4 bases, with 22 bases remaining between them. Germline lookup yields CDR1 MNHEY and CDR2 SMNVEV (reference sequence). CDR3 size: 17 residues. Here the CDR3 reads CASSDPYKGGGSDTQYF. The CDR3 region has the DNA TGTGCCAGCAGTGACCCCTACAAGGGAGGTGGGTCAGATACGCAGTATTTT.

J is TRBJ2-3 and V is TRBV11-1; D gene unclear. Trimming cost V 5 bases and J 1 base, with 10 bases left between them. Germline values: CDR1 SGHAT, CDR2 FQDESV (reference sequence). The length of the CDR3 is 14 residues. The CDR3 bases are TGTGCCAGCAGCCTCGGTCAGGGCACAGATACGCAGTATTTT. It is translated as CASSLGQGTDTQYF.